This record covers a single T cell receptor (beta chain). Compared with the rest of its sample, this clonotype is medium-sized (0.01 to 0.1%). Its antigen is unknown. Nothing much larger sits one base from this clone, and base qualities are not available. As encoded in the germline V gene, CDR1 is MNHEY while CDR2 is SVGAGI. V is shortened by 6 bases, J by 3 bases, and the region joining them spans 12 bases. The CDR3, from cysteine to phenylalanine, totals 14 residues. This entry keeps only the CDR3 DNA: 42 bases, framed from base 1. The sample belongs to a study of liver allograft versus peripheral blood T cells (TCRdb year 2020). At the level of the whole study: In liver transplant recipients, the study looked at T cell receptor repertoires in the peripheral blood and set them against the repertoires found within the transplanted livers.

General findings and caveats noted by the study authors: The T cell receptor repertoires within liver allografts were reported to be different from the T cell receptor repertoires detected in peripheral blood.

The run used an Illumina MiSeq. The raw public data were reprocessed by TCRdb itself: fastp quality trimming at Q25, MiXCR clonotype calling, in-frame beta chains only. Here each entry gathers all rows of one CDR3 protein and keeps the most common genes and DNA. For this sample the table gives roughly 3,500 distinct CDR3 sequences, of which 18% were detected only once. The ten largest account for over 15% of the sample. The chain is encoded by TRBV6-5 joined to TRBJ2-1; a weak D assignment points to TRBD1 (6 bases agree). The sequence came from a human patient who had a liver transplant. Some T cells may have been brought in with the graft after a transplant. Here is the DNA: TGTGCCAGCAGAATGACGGGACACTACAATGAGCAGTTCTTC. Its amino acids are CASRMTGHYNEQFF.